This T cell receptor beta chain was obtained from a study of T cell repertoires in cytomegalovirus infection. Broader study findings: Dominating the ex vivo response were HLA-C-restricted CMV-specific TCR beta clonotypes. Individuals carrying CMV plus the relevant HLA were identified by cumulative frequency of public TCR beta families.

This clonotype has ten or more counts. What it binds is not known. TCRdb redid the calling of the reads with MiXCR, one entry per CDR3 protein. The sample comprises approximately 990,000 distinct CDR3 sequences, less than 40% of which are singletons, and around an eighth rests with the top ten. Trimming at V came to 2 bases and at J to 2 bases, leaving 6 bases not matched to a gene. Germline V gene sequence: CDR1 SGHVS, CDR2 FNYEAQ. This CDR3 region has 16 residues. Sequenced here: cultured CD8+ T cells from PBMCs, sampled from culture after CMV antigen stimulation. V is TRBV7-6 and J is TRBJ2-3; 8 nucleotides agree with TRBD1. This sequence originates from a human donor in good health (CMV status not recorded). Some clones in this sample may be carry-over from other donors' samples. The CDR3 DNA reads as TGTGCCAGCAGCTTAAGGGCAGGGGGCGTCACAGATACGCAGTATTTT. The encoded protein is CASSLRAGGVTDTQYF. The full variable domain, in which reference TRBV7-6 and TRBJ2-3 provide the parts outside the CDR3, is GAGVSQSPRYKVTKRGQDVALRCDPISGHVSLYWYRQALGQGPEFLTYFNYEAQQDKSGLPNDRFSAERPEGSISTLTIQRTEQRDSAMYRCASSLRAGGVTDTQYFGPGTRLTVL.